The subject of this entry is one T cell receptor (beta chain). This specimen comes from a study of CD8 T cells in Susac syndrome. After extraction with the RNeasy kit, about 0.45 to 1 ug of the RNA was reverse transcribed using random hexamers. TCRdb ran MiXCR on the immunoSEQ multiplex PCR reads and lists one entry per CDR3 protein. Of around 150,000 distinct CDR3 sequences detected, more than 85% appear once; the ten largest clones hold over 0.15%. The CDR3 runs to 13 residues. V was clipped by 4 bases and J by 6 bases, with 13 bases between them. CDR1 SQVTM and CDR2 ANQGSEA come from the germline V gene.

The V gene is TRBV29-1, the J gene TRBJ1-5; D might be TRBD1 (6 bases). The sequencing sample was made of CD8+ T cells from PBMCs. The source is a human donor with Susac syndrome. The CDR3 loop reads CSVATGKGQPQHF. As DNA, the CDR3 is TGCAGCGTTGCAACAGGGAAGGGTCAGCCCCAGCATTTT.